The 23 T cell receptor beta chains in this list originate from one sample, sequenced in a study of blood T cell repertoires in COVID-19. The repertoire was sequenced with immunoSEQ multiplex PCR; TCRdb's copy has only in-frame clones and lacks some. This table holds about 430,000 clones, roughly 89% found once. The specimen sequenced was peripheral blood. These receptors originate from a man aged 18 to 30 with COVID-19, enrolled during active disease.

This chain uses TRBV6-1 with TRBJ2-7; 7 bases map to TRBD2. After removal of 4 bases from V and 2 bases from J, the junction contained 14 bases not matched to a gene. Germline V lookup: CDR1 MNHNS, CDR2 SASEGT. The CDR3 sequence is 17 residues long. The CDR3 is CASSGRPGEGHAYEQYF. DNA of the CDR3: TGTGCCAGCAGTGGCCGACCCGGGGAGGGGCATGCCTACGAGCAGTACTTC.

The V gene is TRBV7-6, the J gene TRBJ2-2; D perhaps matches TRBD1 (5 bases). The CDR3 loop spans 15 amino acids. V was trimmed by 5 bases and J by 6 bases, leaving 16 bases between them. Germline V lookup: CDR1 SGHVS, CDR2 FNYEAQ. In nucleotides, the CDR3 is TGTGCCAGCAGCCCCCGACATGGGGCGGCCGGGGAGCTGTTTTTT. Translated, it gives CASSPRHGAAGELFF.

In nucleotides, the CDR3 is TGTGCCAGCAGCCCCGGACTAGCGGGGAGCTCCTACGAGCAGTACTTC. Its translation is CASSPGLAGSSYEQYF. V usage is TRBV7-9 and J usage is TRBJ2-7, with 12 positions matching TRBD2. The CDR3 has 16 amino acids. Per the germline V gene, CDR1 is SEHNR and CDR2 is FQNEAQ (reference sequence). Trimming at V came to 5 bases and at J to 0 bases, leaving 5 bases not matched to a gene.

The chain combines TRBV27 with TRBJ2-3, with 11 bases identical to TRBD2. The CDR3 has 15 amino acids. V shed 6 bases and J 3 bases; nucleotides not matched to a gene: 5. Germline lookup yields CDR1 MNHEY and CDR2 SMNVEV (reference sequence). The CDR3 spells CASRGLAVSTDTQYF. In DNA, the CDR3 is TGTGCCAGCAGGGGACTAGCGGTGTCTACAGATACGCAGTATTTT.

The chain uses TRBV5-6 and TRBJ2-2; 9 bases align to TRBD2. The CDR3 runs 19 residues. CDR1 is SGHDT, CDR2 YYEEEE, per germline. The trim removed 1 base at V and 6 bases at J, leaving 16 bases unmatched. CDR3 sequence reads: CASSLLVSGSKGVSGELFF. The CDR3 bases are TGTGCCAGCAGCTTGTTAGTTAGCGGGAGTAAAGGGGTTTCCGGGGAGCTGTTTTTT.

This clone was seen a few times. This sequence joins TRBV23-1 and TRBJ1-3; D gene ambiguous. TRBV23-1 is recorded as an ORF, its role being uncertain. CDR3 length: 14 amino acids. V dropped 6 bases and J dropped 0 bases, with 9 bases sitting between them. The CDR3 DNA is TGCGCCAGCAGAGCCGGACTCTCTGGAAACACCATATATTTT. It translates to CASRAGLSGNTIYF.

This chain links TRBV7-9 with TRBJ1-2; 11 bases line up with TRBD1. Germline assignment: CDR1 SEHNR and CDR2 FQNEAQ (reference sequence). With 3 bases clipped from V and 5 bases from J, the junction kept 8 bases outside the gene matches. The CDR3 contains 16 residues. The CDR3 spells CASSFAGTGGYYGYTF. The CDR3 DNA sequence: TGTGCCAGCAGCTTCGCCGGGACAGGGGGTTATTATGGCTACACCTTC.

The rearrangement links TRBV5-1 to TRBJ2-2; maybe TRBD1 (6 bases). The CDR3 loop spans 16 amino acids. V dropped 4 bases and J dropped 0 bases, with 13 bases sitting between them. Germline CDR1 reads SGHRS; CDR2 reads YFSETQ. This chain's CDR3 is CASSRGHIANTGELFF. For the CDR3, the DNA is TGCGCCAGCAGCCGGGGACACATAGCGAACACCGGGGAGCTGTTTTTT.

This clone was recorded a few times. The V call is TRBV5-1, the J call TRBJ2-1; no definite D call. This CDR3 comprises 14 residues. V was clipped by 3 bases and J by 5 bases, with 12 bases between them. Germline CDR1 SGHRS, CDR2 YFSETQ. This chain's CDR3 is CASSSAMVNNEQFF. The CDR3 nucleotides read TGCGCCAGCAGCTCCGCGATGGTCAACAATGAGCAGTTCTTC.

The CDR3 protein is CASSERQYGYTF. The CDR3 nucleotides read TGTGCCAGCAGCGAACGACAGTATGGCTACACCTTC. V is TRBV7-9 and J is TRBJ1-2, with D perhaps TRBD1 (5 bases). The CDR3 is 12 amino acids. Germline CDR1 SEHNR, CDR2 FQNEAQ (reference sequence). V lost 5 bases, J lost 5 bases, and 9 bases lay in between.

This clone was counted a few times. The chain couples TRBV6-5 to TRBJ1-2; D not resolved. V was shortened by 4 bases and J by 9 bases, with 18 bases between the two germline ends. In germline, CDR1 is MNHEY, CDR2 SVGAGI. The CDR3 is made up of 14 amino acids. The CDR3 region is CASSLIRSAGSYTF. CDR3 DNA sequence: TGTGCCAGCAGTTTGATACGGTCCGCCGGGAGCTACACCTTC.

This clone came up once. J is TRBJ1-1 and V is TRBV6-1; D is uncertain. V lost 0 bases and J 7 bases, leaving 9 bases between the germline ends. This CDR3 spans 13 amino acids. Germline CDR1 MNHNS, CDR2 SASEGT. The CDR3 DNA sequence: TGTGCCAGCAGTGAAGCTCCTCTCGGTGAAGCTTTCTTT. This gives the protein CASSEAPLGEAFF.

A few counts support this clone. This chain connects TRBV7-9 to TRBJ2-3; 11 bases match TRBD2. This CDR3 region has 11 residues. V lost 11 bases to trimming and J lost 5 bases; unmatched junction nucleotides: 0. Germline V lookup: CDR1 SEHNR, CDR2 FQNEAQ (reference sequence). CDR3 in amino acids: CAGLAGDTQYF. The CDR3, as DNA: TGTGCCGGACTAGCGGGAGATACGCAGTATTTT.

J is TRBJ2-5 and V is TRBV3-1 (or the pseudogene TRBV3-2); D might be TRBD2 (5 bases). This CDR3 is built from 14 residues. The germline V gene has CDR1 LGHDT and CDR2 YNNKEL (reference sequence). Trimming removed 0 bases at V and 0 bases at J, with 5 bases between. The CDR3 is CASSQETNQETQYF. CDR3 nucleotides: TGTGCCAGCAGCCAAGAGACTAACCAAGAGACCCAGTACTTC.

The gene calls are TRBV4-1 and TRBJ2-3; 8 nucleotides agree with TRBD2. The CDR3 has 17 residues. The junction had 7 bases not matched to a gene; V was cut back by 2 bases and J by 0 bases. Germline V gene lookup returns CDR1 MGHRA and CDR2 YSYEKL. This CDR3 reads CASSQSGGLPSTDTQYF. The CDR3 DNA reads TGCGCCAGCAGCCAAAGCGGGGGCCTACCTAGCACAGATACGCAGTATTTT.

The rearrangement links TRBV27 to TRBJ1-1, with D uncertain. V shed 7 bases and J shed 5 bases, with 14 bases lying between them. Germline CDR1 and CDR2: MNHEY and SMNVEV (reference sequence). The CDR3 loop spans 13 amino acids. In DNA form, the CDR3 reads TGTGCCAGCAAGGCCAATTCGGGAACTGAAGCTTTCTTT. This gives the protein CASKANSGTEAFF.

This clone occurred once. The CDR3 DNA sequence: TGCGCCAGCAGCTTGCCCGGACTAGCTGATAGCACAGATACGCAGTATTTT. Protein product: CASSLPGLADSTDTQYF. The V gene is TRBV5-1, the J gene TRBJ2-3; TRBD2 aligns across 8 bases. Germline V gene sequence: CDR1 SGHRS, CDR2 YFSETQ. The CDR3 covers 17 residues. V lost 1 base to trimming and J lost 0 bases; unmatched junction nucleotides: 7. Drawing the rest from reference TRBV5-1 and TRBJ2-3, the complete variable domain is KAGVTQTPRYLIKTRGQQVTLSCSPISGHRSVSWYQQTPGQGLQFLFEYFSETQRNKGNFPGRFSGRQFSNSRSEMNVSTLELGDSALYLCASSLPGLADSTDTQYFGPGTRLTVL.

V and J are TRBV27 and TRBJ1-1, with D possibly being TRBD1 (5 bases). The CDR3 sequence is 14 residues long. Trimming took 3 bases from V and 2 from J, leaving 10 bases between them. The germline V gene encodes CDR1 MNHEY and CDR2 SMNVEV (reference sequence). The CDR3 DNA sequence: TGTGCCAGCAGTTTCCAGGGCTATAACACTGAAGCTTTCTTT. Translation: CASSFQGYNTEAFF.

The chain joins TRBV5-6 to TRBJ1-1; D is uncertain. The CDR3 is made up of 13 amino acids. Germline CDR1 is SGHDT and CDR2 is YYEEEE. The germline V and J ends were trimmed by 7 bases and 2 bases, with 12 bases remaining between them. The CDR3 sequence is CASSHDTNTEAFF. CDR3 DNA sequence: TGTGCCAGCTCACACGACACTAACACTGAAGCTTTCTTT.

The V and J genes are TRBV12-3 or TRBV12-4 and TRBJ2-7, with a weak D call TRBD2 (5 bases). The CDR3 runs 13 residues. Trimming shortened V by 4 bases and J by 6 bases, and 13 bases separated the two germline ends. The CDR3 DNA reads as TGTGCCAGCAGTTCTTCTGGCGCGGGCGAGCAGTACTTC. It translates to CASSSSGAGEQYF.

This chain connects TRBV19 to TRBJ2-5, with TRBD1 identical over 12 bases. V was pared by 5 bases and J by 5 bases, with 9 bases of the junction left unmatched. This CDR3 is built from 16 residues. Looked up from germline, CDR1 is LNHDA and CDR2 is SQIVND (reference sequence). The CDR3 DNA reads TGTGCCAGTAGTGCCGGGACAGGGGGCTTCGGGGAGACCCAGTACTTC. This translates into CASSAGTGGFGETQYF.

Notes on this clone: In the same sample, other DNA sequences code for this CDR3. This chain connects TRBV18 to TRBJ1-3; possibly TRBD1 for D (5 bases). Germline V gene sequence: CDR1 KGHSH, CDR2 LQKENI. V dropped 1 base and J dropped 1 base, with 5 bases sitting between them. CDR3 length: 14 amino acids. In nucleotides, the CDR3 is TGTGCCAGCTCACCACAGGGGTCTGGAAACACCATATATTTT. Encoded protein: CASSPQGSGNTIYF.

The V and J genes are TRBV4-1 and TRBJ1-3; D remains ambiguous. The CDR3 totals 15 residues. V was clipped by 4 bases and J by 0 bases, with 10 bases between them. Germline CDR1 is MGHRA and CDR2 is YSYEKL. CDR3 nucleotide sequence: TGCGCCAGCAGCCGCCCCGGTCTCTCTGGAAACACCATATATTTT. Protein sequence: CASSRPGLSGNTIYF.